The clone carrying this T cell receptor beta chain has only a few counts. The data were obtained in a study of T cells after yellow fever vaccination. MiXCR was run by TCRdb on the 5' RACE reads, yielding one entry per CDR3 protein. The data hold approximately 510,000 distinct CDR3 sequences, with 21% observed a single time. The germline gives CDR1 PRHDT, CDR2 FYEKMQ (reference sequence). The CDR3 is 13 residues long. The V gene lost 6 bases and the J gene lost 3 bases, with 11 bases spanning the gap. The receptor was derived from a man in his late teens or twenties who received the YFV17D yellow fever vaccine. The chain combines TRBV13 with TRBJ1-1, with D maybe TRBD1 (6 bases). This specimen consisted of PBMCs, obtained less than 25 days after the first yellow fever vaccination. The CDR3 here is CASSQGWDTEAFF. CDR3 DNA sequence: TGTGCCAGCAGTCAGGGGTGGGACACTGAAGCTTTCTTT.